Below are 9 T cell receptor beta chains sequenced from a single sample in a study of cytomegalovirus exposure and HLA in healthy donors. The PCR had 60 Vbeta and 13 Jbeta primers. Sequenced by immunoSEQ multiplex PCR; TCRdb stores in-frame clones only, minus some. This sample has 150,000 to 200,000 clones, with under 85% found just once. The source material was PBMCs. The source of these receptors is a young woman in good health and CMV-seronegative.

The V and J genes are TRBV30 and TRBJ2-3, with D perhaps matching TRBD2 (5 bases). This CDR3 is built from 14 residues. Trimming removed 4 bases from V and 5 bases from J, with 16 bases in between. Germline assignment: CDR1 GTSNPN and CDR2 SVGIG (reference sequence). CDR3 loop: CAWTQRLSKDTQYF. CDR3 bases: TGTGCCTGGACCCAGCGGTTGTCGAAAGATACGCAGTATTTT.

In this sample, this clone turned up a few times. This chain links TRBV15 with TRBJ1-6; D is unclear. The V end was cut by 5 bases, the J end by 8 bases, with 10 bases between. From germline, CDR1 is LNHNV and CDR2 YYDKDF (reference sequence). The CDR3 runs 13 residues. CDR3 bases: TGTGCCACCAGCGAAGGTAGCTATTCACCCCTCCACTTT. It specifies CATSEGSYSPLHF.

The V and J genes are TRBV28 and TRBJ1-1, with D possibly TRBD1 on 6 matching bases. This CDR3 comprises 14 residues. The V and J ends lost 7 bases and 5 bases respectively, with 17 bases between them. Germline CDR1 is MDHEN and CDR2 is SYDVKM. The CDR3 DNA sequence: TGTGCCAGCACCCTACAGGGAATGGGTACTGAAGCTTTCTTT. This sequence encodes CASTLQGMGTEAFF. The full variable domain, with the rest looked up from reference TRBV28 and TRBJ1-1, is DVKVTQSSRYLVKRTGEKVFLECVQDMDHENMFWYRQDPGLGLRLIYFSYDVKMKEKGDIPEGYSVSREKKERFSLILESASTNQTSMYLCASTLQGMGTEAFFGQGTRLTVV.

The chain carries TRBV6-5 and TRBJ1-1, with 8 bases identical to TRBD1. V lost 5 bases and J lost 4; bases outside the gene matches: 9. The CDR3 loop spans 15 amino acids. The germline gives CDR1 MNHEY, CDR2 SVGAGI. The CDR3 region has the DNA TGTGCCAGCAGTGGCCAGGGGGCGCCGGGCACTGAAGCTTTCTTT. It encodes CASSGQGAPGTEAFF.

This clone was detected only a few times. The rearrangement links TRBV7-3 to TRBJ2-2; D possibly corresponds to TRBD2 (5 bases). The CDR3 sequence is 15 residues long. V gave up 1 base and J gave up 4 bases, with 10 bases separating them. Germline CDR1 and CDR2: SGHTA and FQGTGA. The CDR3 DNA reads as TGTGCCAGCAGCTTAATAGGCGGGCTCACCGGGGAGCTGTTTTTT. Translated: CASSLIGGLTGELFF. Complete variable domain (other parts from reference TRBV7-3 and TRBJ2-2): GAGVSQTPSNKVTEKGKYVELRCDPISGHTALYWYRQSLGQGPEFLIYFQGTGAADDSGLPNDRFFAVRPEGSVSTLKIQRTERGDSAVYLCASSLIGGLTGELFFGEGSRLTVL.

The chain links TRBV11-2 to TRBJ1-3, with TRBD1 identical over 8 bases. This CDR3 is 15 amino acids long. With 4 bases clipped from V and 9 bases from J, the junction kept 11 bases outside the gene matches. Germline-derived CDR1 and CDR2 are SGHAT and FQNNGV. The CDR3 nucleotides are TGTGCCAGCAGCTCGGACAGGGTTTCTCACCGCACCATATATTTT. Protein product: CASSSDRVSHRTIYF.

The chain employs TRBV5-4 and TRBJ2-5; D might be TRBD2 (6 bases). V gave up 5 bases and J gave up 13 bases, with 21 bases separating them. This CDR3 has 13 residues. Germline assignment: CDR1 SGHNT and CDR2 YYREEE (reference sequence). CDR3 sequence: CASRTIRTNQLYF. The CDR3 DNA sequence: TGTGCCAGCAGGACGATCCGGACTAACCAATTGTACTTC.

This sequence joins TRBV29-1 and TRBJ2-3, with a weak D call TRBD1 (6 bases). With 7 bases removed from V and 2 bases from J, the gap between germline ends came to 16 bases. The CDR3 consists of 14 residues. Germline V gene lookup returns CDR1 SQVTM and CDR2 ANQGSEA. This chain's CDR3 is CSDRHRVSTDTQYF. The CDR3 coding sequence is TGCAGCGACAGACACAGGGTTTCCACAGATACGCAGTATTTT.

The chain uses TRBV4-2 and TRBJ1-2, with a weak D call TRBD1 (6 bases). Looked up from germline, CDR1 is LGHNA and CDR2 is YNFKEQ. Trimming removed 2 bases at V and 0 bases at J, with 13 bases between. The CDR3 covers 16 residues. The CDR3 nucleotides are TGTGCCAGCAGCCAATCGAGGACAGCTGCTAACTATGGCTACACCTTC. Its protein is CASSQSRTAANYGYTF.